The present entry profiles one T cell receptor (beta chain) with its context. Antigen unknown. Constant-region priming of approximately 500 ng total RNA yielded TCR beta cDNA. Generation of the TCR beta libraries relied on three nested multiplex PCR rounds using slightly modified ARM-PCR. A C-beta reverse primer was combined with TRBV1-TRBV30 forward primers in the first two PCR rounds, and each round had 10 cycles. MiXCR was run by TCRdb on the multiplex PCR reads, yielding one entry per CDR3 protein. Altogether 20,000 to 25,000 distinct CDR3 sequences are present, 75% to 80% being singletons, with the ten largest covering about 39%. These data come from a study of tumor-infiltrating lymphocytes in primary liver carcinoma. Study-level results: Tumors carried a top-250-clone fraction significantly exceeding that of blood (p = 0.039).

The CDR3 has 11 residues. CDR1 and CDR2 from the germline V gene are MNHEY and SVGEGT. Each 20-30 mg portion of unsorted bulk tissue served as the source for co-extraction of RNA and DNA. The sequence derives from a woman between 25 and 40 years old with primary liver carcinoma and hepatitis B virus infection. The chain uses TRBV6-2 or TRBV6-3 and TRBJ2-1; D remains ambiguous. Sequenced: liver tumor tissue from sampling region 1. Subset noted: tumor region T1, superior pole. CDR3 DNA: TGTGCTAACAATGACGGCGATGAGCAGTTCTTC. Residues: CANNDGDEQFF.